This passage covers 25 T cell receptor beta chains from one sample sequenced in a study of CD8 T cells in ankylosing spondylitis. General study points: Characteristic, it appeared, of ankylosing spondylitis blood was a TCR beta motif of fewer than 10 highly homologous variants.

TCRdb re-called the 5' RACE reads with MiXCR, one entry per CDR3 protein. The repertoire holds some 100,000 distinct CDR3 sequences, with roughly 8.8% as singletons. No antigen has been assigned to these receptors. Sequencing used blood, either unsorted or a sorted T cell fraction (not recorded which). The source of these receptors is a male donor with ankylosing spondylitis.

In its sample, this clonotype was seen a few times. The chain couples TRBV12-3 or TRBV12-4 to TRBJ1-2; 8 positions match TRBD1. The length of the CDR3 is 15 residues. Losses at the gene ends were 0 bases for V and 4 bases for J; bases not matched to a gene: 4. In nucleotides, the CDR3 is TGTGCCAGCAGTTTAGCCGGACAGGGCGGCTATGGCTACACCTTC. Its protein product is CASSLAGQGGYGYTF.

This clonotype was observed many times. The gene calls are TRBV14 and TRBJ2-1, with D perhaps matching TRBD2 (6 bases). The CDR3 consists of 16 residues. V dropped 4 bases and J dropped 0 bases, with 13 bases sitting between them. From germline, CDR1 is SGHDN and CDR2 FVKESK. CDR3 amino acids: CASSRGAGGSYNEQFF. The CDR3, as DNA: TGTGCCAGCAGCCGAGGAGCGGGTGGCTCCTACAATGAGCAGTTCTTC.

This clonotype showed up many times. The genes are TRBV4-1 and TRBJ2-4; D gene uncertain. Germline CDR1 reads MGHRA; CDR2 reads YSYEKL. The germline V and J ends were trimmed by 1 base and 6 bases, with 13 bases remaining between them. This CDR3 comprises 15 residues. The CDR3 sequence: CASSQGTSGPNIQYF. For the CDR3, the DNA is TGCGCCAGCAGCCAAGGGACCTCCGGCCCAAACATTCAGTACTTC.

There are many counts of this clonotype. V is TRBV9 and J is TRBJ2-1; TRBD2 agrees at 7 bases. CDR1 and CDR2 from the germline V gene are SGDLS and YYNGEE. CDR3 length equals 14 residues. V lost 6 bases to trimming and J lost 0 bases; unmatched junction nucleotides: 3. The CDR3 sequence is CASTRGSSYNEQFF. DNA of the CDR3: TGTGCCAGCACCCGCGGGAGCTCCTACAATGAGCAGTTCTTC.

This clonotype has at least ten counts. This chain uses TRBV15 with TRBJ2-1; a weak D match, TRBD2 (6 bases). Trimming shortened V by 0 bases and J by 8 bases, and 17 bases separated the two germline ends. The CDR3 consists of 16 residues. Germline values: CDR1 LNHNV, CDR2 YYDKDF (reference sequence). CDR3 in amino acids: CATSRDQLASPYEQFF. CDR3 nucleotides: TGTGCCACCAGCAGAGACCAACTAGCAAGCCCCTATGAGCAGTTCTTC.

This clonotype came up many times. V is TRBV20-1 and J is TRBJ2-3; D may match TRBD1 or TRBD2 (5 bases each). Deletions cut 3 bases from V and 4 bases from J, with 17 bases between. The CDR3 loop spans 15 amino acids. CDR1 is DFQATT, CDR2 SNEGSKA, per germline (reference sequence). CDR3 DNA: TGCAGTGCTAGGTCCTTGGGGCTAGCCGCAGATACGCAGTATTTT. Its translation is CSARSLGLAADTQYF.

This clonotype was seen only a few times. The chain employs TRBV20-1 and TRBJ2-2; 10 bases are shared with TRBD2. Losses at the gene ends were 6 bases for V and 5 bases for J; bases not matched to a gene: 15. CDR1 and CDR2 from the germline V gene are DFQATT and SNEGSKA (reference sequence). CDR3 length: 17 residues. The CDR3: CSAGGGLAEALTGELFF. In DNA, the CDR3 is TGCAGTGCGGGCGGAGGACTAGCGGAGGCTTTAACCGGGGAGCTGTTTTTT.

This clonotype was found many times. The V call is TRBV6-1, the J call TRBJ2-1, with D possibly matching TRBD1 (5 bases). V lost 1 base to trimming and J lost 0 bases, with 7 bases between them. CDR1 MNHNS and CDR2 SASEGT come from the germline V gene. There are 15 residues in the CDR3. The CDR3 spells CASSEDRSSYNEQFF. The DNA for the CDR3 is TGTGCCAGCAGTGAAGACAGGAGCTCCTACAATGAGCAGTTCTTC.

Ten or more counts support this clonotype. This chain connects TRBV12-3 or TRBV12-4 to TRBJ2-1, with D unclear. The CDR3 has 15 residues. The V end was cut by 4 bases, the J end by 7 bases, with 17 bases between. CDR3 loop: CASSSFARPLNEQFF. CDR3 coding DNA: TGTGCCAGCAGTTCCTTTGCCAGGCCCCTGAATGAGCAGTTCTTC.

The CDR3: CASSQRRLAGPNEQFF. CDR3 DNA: TGTGCCAGCAGCCAAAGGAGGCTAGCGGGACCCAATGAGCAGTTCTTC. The V call is TRBV14, the J call TRBJ2-1; 9 nucleotides agree with TRBD2. Unmatched junction bases numbered 8, after V lost 2 bases and J lost 6 bases. This CDR3 spans 16 amino acids. Germline V gives CDR1 SGHDN, CDR2 FVKESK.

Notes on this clonotype: This may be a read error: a much more frequent sequence differs by one nucleotide. The chain is built from TRBV3-1 and TRBJ2-3; D is unclear. The length of the CDR3 is 15 residues. Per germline, CDR1 LGHDT and CDR2 YNNKEL (reference sequence). Trimming shortened V by 1 base and J by 4 bases, and 12 bases separated the two germline ends. DNA for the CDR3: TGTGCCAGCAGCCAAGTATATTTTGGGTCAGATACGCAGTATTTT. Amino acid sequence: CASSQVYFGSDTQYF.

This chain links TRBV15 with TRBJ2-7; weak D call: TRBD1 (7 bases). Deletions cut 1 base from V and 7 bases from J, with 14 bases between. The germline V gene has CDR1 LNHNV and CDR2 YYDKDF (reference sequence). The CDR3 is 14 amino acids. The CDR3: CATSRAAGGGEQYV. The CDR3, as DNA: TGTGCCACCAGCAGAGCCGCAGGGGGAGGAGAGCAGTACGTC.

The V and J genes are TRBV5-1 and TRBJ2-5; 7 nucleotides line up with TRBD1. The CDR3 contains 15 residues. CDR1 is SGHRS and CDR2 is YFSETQ in the germline V gene. J was trimmed by 2 bases and V by 0 bases; bases with no gene match: 4. The CDR3 region has the DNA TGCGCCAGCAGCTTGGAGGGCAGGGGGCAAGAGACCCAGTACTTC. Its protein product is CASSLEGRGQETQYF.

This clonotype was seen more than once but under ten times. J is TRBJ2-3 and V is TRBV11-1; 8 nucleotides agree with TRBD2. V lost 4 bases and J lost 6; bases outside the gene matches: 18. The CDR3 has 18 residues. Germline V gene lookup returns CDR1 SGHAT and CDR2 FQDESV (reference sequence). The CDR3 DNA sequence: TGTGCCAGCAGCTCCTCGATTGGGCGGGAGGCCTGGGCTGATACGCAGTATTTT. This encodes CASSSSIGREAWADTQYF.

This clonotype was seen more than once but under ten times. The chain uses TRBV5-1 and TRBJ2-7; TRBD1 matches 8 bases. CDR3 length: 17 residues. Germline CDR1 is SGHRS and CDR2 is YFSETQ. The J segment lost 1 base and the V segment lost 5 bases, leaving 14 bases of the junction unmatched. In DNA, the CDR3 is TGCGCCAGCAGGACCGGGACAGGTCCCGTTCGATCCTACGAGCAGTACGTC. Translated, it gives CASRTGTGPVRSYEQYV.

This clonotype was observed many times. The chain carries TRBV13 and TRBJ2-1, with TRBD1 matching 9 bases. The CDR3 is made up of 17 amino acids. Looked up from germline, CDR1 is PRHDT and CDR2 is FYEKMQ (reference sequence). V shed 5 bases, J shed 1 base, and the junction held 9 bases outside the gene matches. The CDR3 region is CASSPTPGQGSYNEQFF. CDR3 bases: TGTGCCAGCAGCCCGACCCCGGGACAGGGATCCTACAATGAGCAGTTCTTC.

The table lists this clonotype with many counts. The J gene is TRBJ2-1, the V gene TRBV7-8; 7 bases line up with TRBD2. V was clipped by 5 bases and J by 4 bases; unmatched bases: 17. Germline V gene data show CDR1 as SGHVS and CDR2 as FQNEAQ. The CDR3 has 18 residues. CDR3 protein: CASSVPEMRLAAYNEQFF. The CDR3 nucleotides are TGTGCCAGCAGCGTTCCAGAAATGAGACTAGCAGCTTACAATGAGCAGTTCTTC.

V is TRBV27 and J is TRBJ2-1; D may correspond to TRBD1 or TRBD2 (5 bases each). The CDR3 totals 15 residues. The germline V gene has CDR1 MNHEY and CDR2 SMNVEV (reference sequence). V lost 5 bases, J lost 1 base, and 12 bases lay in between. The CDR3 DNA is TGTGCCAGCAGTGGGGGAGTGGGGTCCTACAATGAGCAGTTCTTC. The encoded protein is CASSGGVGSYNEQFF.

This chain uses TRBV27 with TRBJ1-5; D is undetermined. Germline V gene sequence: CDR1 MNHEY, CDR2 SMNVEV (reference sequence). Deletions cut 6 bases from V and 4 bases from J, with 16 bases between. The CDR3 sequence is 15 residues long. DNA of the CDR3: TGTGCCAGCAGCGGACGGACGGGTGGGAATCAGCCCCAGCATTTT. Its translation is CASSGRTGGNQPQHF.

This clonotype was counted between two and nine times. This chain uses TRBV27 with TRBJ1-1; weak D call: TRBD1 (6 bases). Trimming shortened V by 6 bases and J by 4 bases, and 12 bases separated the two germline ends. Germline CDR1 is MNHEY and CDR2 is SMNVEV (reference sequence). CDR3 size: 13 residues. CDR3 loop: CASSLDSATEAFF. Written as DNA, the CDR3 is TGTGCCAGCAGCTTGGACAGCGCCACTGAAGCTTTCTTT.

This clonotype was counted many times. DNA for the CDR3: TGCGCCAGCAGCGCGGACTTGAACACTGAAGCTTTCTTT. This translates into CASSADLNTEAFF. The chain carries TRBV5-1 and TRBJ1-1; D remains ambiguous. CDR1 and CDR2 (germline): SGHRS, YFSETQ. The CDR3 is 13 amino acids. Trimming shortened V by 4 bases and J by 0 bases, and 7 bases separated the two germline ends.

This clonotype was observed many times. The chain links TRBV24-1 to TRBJ1-1; 9 bases agree with TRBD1. J was trimmed by 6 bases and V by 5 bases; bases with no gene match: 6. The length of the CDR3 is 14 residues. Germline V lookup: CDR1 KGHDR, CDR2 SFDVKD. The DNA of the CDR3 is TGTGCCACCAGTGCTAGGACAGGGGTGGCTGAAGCTTTCTTT. Protein sequence: CATSARTGVAEAFF.

The genes are TRBV7-9 and TRBJ2-7; 7 bases line up with TRBD2. The J segment lost 2 bases and the V segment lost 4 bases, leaving 11 bases of the junction unmatched. This CDR3 spans 16 amino acids. Germline V gene data show CDR1 as SEHNR and CDR2 as FQNEAQ (reference sequence). CDR3 nucleotides: TGTGCCAGCAGCTCACTTGGGGGGGGAAGGGCCTACGAGCAGTACTTC. Its protein is CASSSLGGGRAYEQYF.

This clonotype was observed many times. Here the CDR3 DNA reads TGTGCCAGCAGCCCTCTGGGCGGACGCACAGATACGCAGTATTTT. It translates to CASSPLGGRTDTQYF. This chain joins TRBV7-9 and TRBJ2-3, with D unresolved. Germline V lookup: CDR1 SEHNR, CDR2 FQNEAQ (reference sequence). The V end lost 5 bases, the J end lost 1 base, and 13 bases lay between the germline ends. The CDR3 spans 15 residues.

This chain connects TRBV7-6 to TRBJ2-7; 9 nucleotides line up with TRBD2. From germline, CDR1 is SGHVS and CDR2 FNYEAQ. The V and J ends lost 3 bases and 4 bases, in that order; junction bases with no gene match: 4. The CDR3 is 14 residues long. In DNA, the CDR3 is TGTGCCAGCAGCTTTAGTAGCGGGAGTTACGAGCAGTACTTC. It is translated as CASSFSSGSYEQYF.